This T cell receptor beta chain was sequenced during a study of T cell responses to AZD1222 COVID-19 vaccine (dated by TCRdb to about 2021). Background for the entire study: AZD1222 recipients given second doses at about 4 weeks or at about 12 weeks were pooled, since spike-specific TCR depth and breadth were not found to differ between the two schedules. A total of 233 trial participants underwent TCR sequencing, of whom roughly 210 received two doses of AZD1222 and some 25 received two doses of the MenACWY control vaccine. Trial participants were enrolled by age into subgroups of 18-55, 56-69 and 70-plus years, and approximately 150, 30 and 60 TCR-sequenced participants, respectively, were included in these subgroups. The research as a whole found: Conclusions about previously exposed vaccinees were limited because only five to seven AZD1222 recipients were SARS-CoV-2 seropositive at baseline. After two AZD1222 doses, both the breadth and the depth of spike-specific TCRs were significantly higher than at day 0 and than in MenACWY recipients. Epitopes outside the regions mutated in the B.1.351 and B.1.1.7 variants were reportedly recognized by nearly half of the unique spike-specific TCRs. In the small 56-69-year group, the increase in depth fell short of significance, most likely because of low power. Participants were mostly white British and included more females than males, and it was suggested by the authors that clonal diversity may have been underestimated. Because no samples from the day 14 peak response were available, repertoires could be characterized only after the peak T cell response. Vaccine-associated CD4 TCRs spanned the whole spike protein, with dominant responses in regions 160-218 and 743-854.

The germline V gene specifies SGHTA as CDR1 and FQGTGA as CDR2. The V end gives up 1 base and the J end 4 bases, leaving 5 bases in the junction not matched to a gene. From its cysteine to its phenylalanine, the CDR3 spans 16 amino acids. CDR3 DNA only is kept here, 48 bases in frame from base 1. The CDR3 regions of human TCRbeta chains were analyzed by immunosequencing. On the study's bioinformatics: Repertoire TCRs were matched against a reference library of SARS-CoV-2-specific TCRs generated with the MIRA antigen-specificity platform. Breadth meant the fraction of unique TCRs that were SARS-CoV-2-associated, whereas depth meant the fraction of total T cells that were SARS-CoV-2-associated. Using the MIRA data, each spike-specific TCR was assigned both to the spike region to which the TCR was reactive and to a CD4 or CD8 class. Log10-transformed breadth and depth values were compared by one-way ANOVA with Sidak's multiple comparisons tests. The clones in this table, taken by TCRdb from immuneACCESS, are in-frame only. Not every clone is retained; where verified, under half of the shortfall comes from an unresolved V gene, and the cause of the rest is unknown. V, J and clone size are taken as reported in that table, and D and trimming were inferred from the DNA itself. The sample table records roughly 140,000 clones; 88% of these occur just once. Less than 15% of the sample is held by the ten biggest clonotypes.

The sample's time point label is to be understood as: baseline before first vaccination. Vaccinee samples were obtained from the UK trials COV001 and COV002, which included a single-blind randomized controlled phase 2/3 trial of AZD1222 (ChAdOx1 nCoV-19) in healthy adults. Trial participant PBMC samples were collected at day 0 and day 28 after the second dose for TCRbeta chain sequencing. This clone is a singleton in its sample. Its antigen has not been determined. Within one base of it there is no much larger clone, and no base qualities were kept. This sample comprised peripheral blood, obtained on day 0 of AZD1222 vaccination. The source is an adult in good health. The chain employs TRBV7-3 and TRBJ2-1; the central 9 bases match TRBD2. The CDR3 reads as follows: CASSLMGSGGYNEQFF. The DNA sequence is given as TGTGCCAGCAGCTTAATGGGTAGCGGGGGTTACAATGAGCAGTTCTTC.